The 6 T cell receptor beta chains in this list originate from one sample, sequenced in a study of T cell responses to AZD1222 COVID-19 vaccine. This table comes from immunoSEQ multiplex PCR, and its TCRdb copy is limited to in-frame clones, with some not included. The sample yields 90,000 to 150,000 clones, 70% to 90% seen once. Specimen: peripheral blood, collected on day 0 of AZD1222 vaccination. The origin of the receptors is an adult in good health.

The CDR3 loop is CASGLVGLGGGVKNIQYF. The CDR3 nucleotides are TGTGCTAGTGGTTTGGTTGGTTTAGGCGGCGGGGTGAAAAACATTCAGTACTTC. The V and J genes are TRBV12-5 and TRBJ2-4; tentatively, D is TRBD2 (6 bases). Between the trimmed V and J ends, which lost 0 bases and 4 bases, there was a span of 19 bases. Germline CDR1 and CDR2: LGHNT and FRNRAP. This CDR3 has 18 amino acids.

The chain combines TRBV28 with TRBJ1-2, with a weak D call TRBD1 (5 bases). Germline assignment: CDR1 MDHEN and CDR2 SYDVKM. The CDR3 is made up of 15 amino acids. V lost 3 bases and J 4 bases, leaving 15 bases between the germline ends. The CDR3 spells CASSFIHTGGYGYTF. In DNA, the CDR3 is TGTGCCAGCAGTTTTATTCATACGGGGGGCTATGGCTACACCTTC.

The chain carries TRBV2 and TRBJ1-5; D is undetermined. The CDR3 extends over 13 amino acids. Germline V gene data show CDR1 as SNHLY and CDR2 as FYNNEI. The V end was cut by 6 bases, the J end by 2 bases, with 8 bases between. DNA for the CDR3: TGTGCCAGCAGGAGTGGAGGCAATCAGCCCCAGCATTTT. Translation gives CASRSGGNQPQHF.

The CDR3 loop is CASSEGAGYTF. In DNA form, the CDR3 reads TGTGCCAGCAGCGAAGGGGCTGGCTACACCTTC. The genes are TRBV7-9 and TRBJ1-2, with D tentatively TRBD1 (5 bases). The V and J ends lost 5 bases and 7 bases respectively, with 8 bases between them. CDR1 is SEHNR and CDR2 is FQNEAQ in the germline V gene (reference sequence). CDR3 length: 11 residues.

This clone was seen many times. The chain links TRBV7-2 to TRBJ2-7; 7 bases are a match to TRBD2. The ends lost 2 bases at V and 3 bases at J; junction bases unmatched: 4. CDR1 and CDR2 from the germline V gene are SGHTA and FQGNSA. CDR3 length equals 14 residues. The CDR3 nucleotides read TGTGCCAGCAGCTTAAGCGGGAATGACTACGAGCAGTACTTC. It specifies CASSLSGNDYEQYF. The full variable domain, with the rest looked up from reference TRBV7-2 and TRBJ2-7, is GAGVSQSPSNKVTEKGKDVELRCDPISGHTALYWYRQSLGQGLEFLIYFQGNSAPDKSGLPSDRFSAERTGGSVSTLTIQRTQQEDSAVYLCASSLSGNDYEQYFGPGTRLTVT.

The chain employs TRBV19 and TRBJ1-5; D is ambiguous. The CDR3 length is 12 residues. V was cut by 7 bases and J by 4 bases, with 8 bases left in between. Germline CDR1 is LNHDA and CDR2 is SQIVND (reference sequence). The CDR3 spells CASTGRNQPQHF. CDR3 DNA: TGTGCCAGTACGGGGAGAAATCAGCCCCAGCATTTT.